The entry that follows covers one T cell receptor (beta chain) sequence. Sequencing was performed with immunoSEQ multiplex PCR; in TCRdb, only in-frame clones are kept and a portion is missing. The table records approximately 50,000 clones, 91% of them present only once. This entry is derived from a study of T cell changes during pregnancy in multiple sclerosis. V lost 0 bases and J lost 8; bases outside the gene matches: 7. CDR1 is SGDLS, CDR2 YYNGEE, per germline. The CDR3 consists of 14 residues. This TCR came from a female donor with multiple sclerosis, enrolled in a pregnancy study. This chain links TRBV9 with TRBJ1-1, with 7 nucleotides matching TRBD1. The material was CD8+ T cells from peripheral blood mononuclear cells, obtained after pregnancy. DNA for the CDR3: TGTGCCAGCAGCGTAGGGGACAGTAACGTCGAAGCTTTCTTT. This sequence encodes CASSVGDSNVEAFF.